These 18 T cell receptor beta chains originate from one sample sequenced in a study of blood T cell repertoires in COVID-19 (dated by TCRdb to 2020 to 2021). The library was built by means of the immunoSEQ multiplex PCR assay. This immuneACCESS table, as held by TCRdb, lists in-frame sequences with V and J called but not all clones. Of the missing ones, under half trace to an unresolved V gene in checked studies; the others have no known cause. The sample table shows 200,000 or so clones, and about 80% are seen once. About 6.9% of the sample is taken by the ten largest. Sequencing was done on a sample of peripheral blood. These receptors were collected from a human donor with acute or convalescent COVID-19. The donor label of this sample is uncertain.

This clone was observed once. This chain links TRBV7-9 with TRBJ2-7, with D tentatively TRBD1 (6 bases). CDR1 is SEHNR, CDR2 FQNEAQ, per germline (reference sequence). This CDR3 is 13 amino acids long. Trimming removed 8 bases from V and 3 bases from J, with 14 bases in between. For the CDR3, the DNA is TGTGCCAGCGTCCGACAGGACAACTACGAGCAGTACTTC. Translated: CASVRQDNYEQYF. The variable domain in full, with the rest retrieved from reference TRBV7-9 and TRBJ2-7, is DTGVSQNPRHKITKRGQNVTFRCDPISEHNRLYWYRQTLGQGPEFLTYFQNEAQLEKSRLLSDRFSAERPKGSFSTLEIQRTEQGDSAMYLCASVRQDNYEQYFGPGTRLTVT.

The J gene is TRBJ1-1, the V gene TRBV5-1; perhaps TRBD1 as D (6 bases). Trimming stripped 7 bases from V and 3 bases from J, with 10 bases between. Germline values: CDR1 SGHRS, CDR2 YFSETQ. The length of the CDR3 is 12 residues. The CDR3 loop is CASGQSYTEAFF. CDR3 sequence (DNA): TGCGCCAGCGGACAGAGCTACACTGAAGCTTTCTTT.

The chain is built from TRBV24-1 and TRBJ2-1; D gene ambiguous. The germline V gene has CDR1 KGHDR and CDR2 SFDVKD. The CDR3 is 16 residues long. Between the trimmed V and J ends, which lost 0 bases and 8 bases, there was a span of 16 bases. The CDR3: CATSDLRNGEVDEQFF. The CDR3 bases are TGTGCCACCAGTGATTTGCGTAACGGAGAGGTCGATGAGCAGTTCTTC.

The rearrangement joins TRBV7-2 to TRBJ2-7; the match to TRBD1 covers 7 bases. CDR3 size: 14 residues. Germline V lookup: CDR1 SGHTA, CDR2 FQGNSA. V lost 5 bases and J lost 3; bases outside the gene matches: 7. The CDR3 region is CASSQGTVGYEQYF. For the CDR3, the DNA is TGTGCCAGCAGCCAAGGGACAGTAGGCTACGAGCAGTACTTC.

This clone appeared a single time. The genes are TRBV25-1 and TRBJ2-5; possibly TRBD1 for D (5 bases). The ends were cut back, 1 base at V and 1 base at J, with 10 bases in the middle. The CDR3 totals 15 residues. Germline CDR1 MGHDK, CDR2 SYGVNS. CDR3 DNA sequence: TGTGCCAGCAGTGAATGGGGCACCCTCCAAGAGACCCAGTACTTC. It yields the protein CASSEWGTLQETQYF.

The chain employs TRBV24-1 and TRBJ2-1; TRBD1 matches at 7 bases. V was clipped by 3 bases and J by 1 base; unmatched bases: 8. The CDR3 totals 17 residues. Germline values: CDR1 KGHDR, CDR2 SFDVKD. CDR3 in amino acids: CATSDPRDRRSYNEQFF. The CDR3 nucleotides are TGTGCCACCAGTGATCCCCGGGACAGACGATCCTACAATGAGCAGTTCTTC.

V usage is TRBV10-3 and J usage is TRBJ1-5; D is possibly TRBD1 (5 bases). The germline V gene encodes CDR1 ENHRY and CDR2 SYGVKD. Deletions cut 2 bases from V and 2 bases from J, with 10 bases between. The CDR3 is made up of 15 amino acids. CDR3 coding DNA: TGTGCCATCAGTGAGGTAGGGGCGGGCAATCAGCCCCAGCATTTT. This sequence encodes CAISEVGAGNQPQHF.

The V and J genes are TRBV7-8 and TRBJ1-3, with 7 bases fitting TRBD1. Per the germline V gene, CDR1 is SGHVS and CDR2 is FQNEAQ. The CDR3 is 16 residues long. The ends lost 2 bases at V and 0 bases at J; junction bases unmatched: 4. DNA for the CDR3: TGTGCCAGCAGCTTAAACACAGGGGTCTCTGGAAACACCATATATTTT. This codes for CASSLNTGVSGNTIYF.

This clone was seen a handful of times. This rearrangement joins TRBV6-5 to TRBJ1-2; D unclear. The germline CDR1 and CDR2 sequences are MNHEY and SVGAGI. CDR3 length: 16 amino acids. V was pared by 0 bases and J by 5 bases, with 16 bases between. CDR3 DNA sequence: TGTGCCAGCAGTTACTCGGAAGTCGTCCCGGGGTATGGCTACACCTTC. Its translation is CASSYSEVVPGYGYTF.

J is TRBJ2-1 and V is TRBV7-3; tentatively, D is TRBD1 (6 bases). With 4 bases removed from V and 7 bases from J, the gap between germline ends came to 17 bases. The CDR3 spans 15 residues. CDR1 and CDR2 (germline): SGHTA, FQGTGA. CDR3 region: CASSSQGRANNEQFF. The CDR3 DNA follows: TGTGCCAGCAGCTCACAGGGTAGGGCTAATAATGAGCAGTTCTTC.

J is TRBJ2-7 and V is TRBV6-2 or TRBV6-3; no clear D. Trimming left V 2 bases short and J 6 bases short, with 8 bases between. The CDR3 consists of 12 residues. Per the germline V gene, CDR1 is MNHEY and CDR2 is SVGEGT. The CDR3 loop reads CASSYPSFEQYF. In DNA, the CDR3 is TGTGCCAGCAGTTACCCCTCTTTCGAGCAGTACTTC.

The chain joins TRBV27 to TRBJ1-5, with a tentative D call TRBD1 (6 bases). Per the germline V gene, CDR1 is MNHEY and CDR2 is SMNVEV (reference sequence). The germline V and J ends were trimmed by 8 bases and 0 bases, with 17 bases remaining between them. This CDR3 spans 16 amino acids. The chain's CDR3 is CASHPGTLYSNQPQHF. The CDR3 DNA follows: TGTGCCAGCCATCCCGGGACATTATATAGCAATCAGCCCCAGCATTTT.

This chain joins TRBV5-1 and TRBJ1-1, with D possibly TRBD1 on 5 matching bases. Trimming stripped 0 bases from V and 0 bases from J, with 6 bases between. CDR1 and CDR2 (germline): SGHRS, YFSETQ. The CDR3 consists of 14 residues. The CDR3 reads CASSLDRMNTEAFF. For the CDR3, the DNA is TGCGCCAGCAGCTTGGACAGGATGAACACTGAAGCTTTCTTT.

This chain connects TRBV7-3 to TRBJ1-2; perhaps TRBD1 as D (6 bases). Germline V lookup: CDR1 SGHTA, CDR2 FQGTGA. The V end lost 0 bases, the J end lost 5 bases, and 10 bases lay between the germline ends. The CDR3 totals 14 residues. The CDR3 is CASSLTSDSYGYTF. The DNA of the CDR3 is TGTGCCAGCAGCTTAACGTCGGACAGTTATGGCTACACCTTC.

V and J are TRBV6-5 and TRBJ1-1; D might be TRBD1 (5 bases). Trimming stripped 4 bases from V and 4 bases from J, with 13 bases between. The CDR3 is made up of 14 amino acids. From germline, CDR1 is MNHEY and CDR2 SVGAGI. The chain's CDR3 is CASSSPGRVTEAFF. CDR3 bases: TGTGCCAGCAGTTCCCCAGGGAGGGTCACTGAAGCTTTCTTT.

The J gene is TRBJ1-4, the V gene TRBV7-6, with D possibly matching TRBD1 (6 bases). This CDR3 contains 14 residues. The V end was cut by 5 bases, the J end by 8 bases, with 15 bases between. Germline lookup yields CDR1 SGHVS and CDR2 FNYEAQ. CDR3 DNA sequence: TGTGCCAGCAGCCCAAGTGGGGGCCGGGAAAAACTGTTTTTT. As protein: CASSPSGGREKLFF.

This clone was recorded a few times. CDR3 in amino acids: CASSYLSSRSYEQYF. The CDR3 DNA is TGTGCCAGCAGTTACCTCTCATCGCGTTCCTACGAGCAGTACTTC. The chain has TRBV6-5 and TRBJ2-7; no clear D. CDR1 MNHEY and CDR2 SVGAGI come from the germline V gene. The CDR3 sequence is 15 residues long. With 2 bases removed from V and 1 base from J, the gap between germline ends came to 12 bases.

J is TRBJ2-7 and V is TRBV19; 7 bases fit TRBD1. CDR3 length equals 14 residues. With 0 bases clipped from V and 6 bases from J, the junction kept 5 bases outside the gene matches. Germline V lookup: CDR1 LNHDA, CDR2 SQIVND (reference sequence). CDR3 nucleotide sequence: TGTGCCAGTAGTATAGATGGGACAGTCGGCGAGCAGTACTTC. This encodes CASSIDGTVGEQYF. Based on the CDR3 plus reference TRBV19 and TRBJ2-7, the full variable domain is DGGITQSPKYLFRKEGQNVTLSCEQNLNHDAMYWYRQDPGQGLRLIYYSQIVNDFQKGDIAEGYSVSREKKESFPLTVTSAQKNPTAFYLCASSIDGTVGEQYFGPGTRLTVT.